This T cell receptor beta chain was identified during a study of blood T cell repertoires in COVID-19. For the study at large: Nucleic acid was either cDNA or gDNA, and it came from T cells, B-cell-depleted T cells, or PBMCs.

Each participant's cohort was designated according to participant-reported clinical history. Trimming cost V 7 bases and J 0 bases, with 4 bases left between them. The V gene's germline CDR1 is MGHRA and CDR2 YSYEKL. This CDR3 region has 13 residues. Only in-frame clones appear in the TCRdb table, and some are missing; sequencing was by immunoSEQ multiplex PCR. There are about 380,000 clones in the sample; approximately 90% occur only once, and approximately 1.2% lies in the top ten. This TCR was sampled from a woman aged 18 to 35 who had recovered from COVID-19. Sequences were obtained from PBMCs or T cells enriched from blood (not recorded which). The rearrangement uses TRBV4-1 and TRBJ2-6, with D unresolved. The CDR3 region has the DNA TGCGCCAGCAAGCTCTCTGGGGCCAACGTCCTGACTTTC. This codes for CASKLSGANVLTF.